The 7 T cell receptor beta chains reported below all come from one sample, sequenced in a study of T cell responses to AZD1222 COVID-19 vaccine. TCRdb's copy holds only in-frame clones and misses some; the assay was immunoSEQ multiplex PCR. The sample shows around 120,000 clones, roughly 91% of them seen only once. This specimen was peripheral blood, taken on day 0 of AZD1222 vaccination. The receptors shown here come from an adult in good health.

The chain uses TRBV6-1 and TRBJ2-3, with D possibly TRBD2 on 7 matching bases. V was cut by 3 bases and J by 6 bases, with 16 bases left in between. CDR1 and CDR2 from the germline V gene are MNHNS and SASEGT. This CDR3 comprises 15 residues. CDR3 DNA: TGTGCCAGCAGTGATGGGCAGGGGAGGGGCGATACGCAGTATTTT. Its translation: CASSDGQGRGDTQYF.

The chain couples TRBV4-1 to TRBJ1-3; D ambiguous. The CDR3 has 16 amino acids. From germline, CDR1 is MGHRA and CDR2 YSYEKL. V was cut by 4 bases and J by 2 bases, with 15 bases left in between. This CDR3 reads CASSLDDFRPGNTIYF. CDR3 in DNA: TGCGCCAGCAGCCTCGACGACTTTCGGCCTGGAAACACCATATATTTT.

The J gene is TRBJ2-4, the V gene TRBV3-1 (or the pseudogene TRBV3-2), with 9 bases identical to TRBD2. Looked up from germline, CDR1 is LGHDT and CDR2 is YNNKEL (reference sequence). V lost 4 bases, J lost 9 bases, and 10 bases stayed unmatched. The CDR3 sequence is 15 residues long. The CDR3 protein is CASSPLAGARGIQYF. The DNA of the CDR3 is TGTGCCAGCAGCCCTTTAGCGGGGGCCAGGGGCATTCAGTACTTC.

CDR3 DNA sequence: TGTGCCAGTAGGCGACAGGGCACCAGCTATGGCTACACCTTC. It yields the protein CASRRQGTSYGYTF. The chain employs TRBV19 and TRBJ1-2; 7 nucleotides match TRBD1. The CDR3 runs 14 residues. After removal of 6 bases from V and 4 bases from J, the junction contained 8 bases not matched to a gene. Germline V gene lookup returns CDR1 LNHDA and CDR2 SQIVND (reference sequence).

The chain uses TRBV12-5 and TRBJ1-1, with 7 bases that match TRBD1. Trimming at V came to 5 bases and at J to 2 bases, leaving 14 bases not matched to a gene. CDR1 is LGHNT, CDR2 FRNRAP, per germline. The CDR3 extends over 17 amino acids. CDR3: CASGTNSWGTANTEAFF. In DNA, the CDR3 is TGTGCTAGTGGTACAAATAGCTGGGGGACAGCCAACACTGAAGCTTTCTTT.

This clone was seen only once. The V gene is TRBV19, the J gene TRBJ2-7; the match to TRBD1 covers 7 bases. In germline, CDR1 is LNHDA, CDR2 SQIVND (reference sequence). This CDR3 has 16 residues. Germline trimming cut 3 bases from V and 6 bases from J; bases unmatched to any gene: 14. The CDR3 reads CASSIRPGTASFEQYF. The CDR3 coding sequence is TGTGCCAGTAGTATCCGGCCCGGGACAGCTAGCTTCGAGCAGTACTTC.

V gene TRBV28 combines with J gene TRBJ1-1, with no clear D. The CDR3 is 12 residues long. The germline gives CDR1 MDHEN, CDR2 SYDVKM. Deletions cut 3 bases from V and 0 bases from J, with 2 bases between. The CDR3 DNA follows: TGTGCCAGCAGTTTGATGAACACTGAAGCTTTCTTT. This gives the protein CASSLMNTEAFF.